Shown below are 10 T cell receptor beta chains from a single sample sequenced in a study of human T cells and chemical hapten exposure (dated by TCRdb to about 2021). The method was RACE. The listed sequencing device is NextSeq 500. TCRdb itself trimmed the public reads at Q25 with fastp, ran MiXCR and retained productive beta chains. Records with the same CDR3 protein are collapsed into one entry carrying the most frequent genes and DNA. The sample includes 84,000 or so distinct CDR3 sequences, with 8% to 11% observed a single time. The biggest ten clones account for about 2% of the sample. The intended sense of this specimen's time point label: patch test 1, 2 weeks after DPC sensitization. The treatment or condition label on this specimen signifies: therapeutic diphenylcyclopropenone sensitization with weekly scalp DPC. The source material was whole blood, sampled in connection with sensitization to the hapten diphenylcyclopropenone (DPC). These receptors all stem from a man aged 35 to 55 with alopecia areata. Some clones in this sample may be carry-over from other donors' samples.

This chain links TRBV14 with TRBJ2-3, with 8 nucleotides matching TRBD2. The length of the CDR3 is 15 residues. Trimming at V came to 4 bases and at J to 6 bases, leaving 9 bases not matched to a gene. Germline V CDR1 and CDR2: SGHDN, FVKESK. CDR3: CASSLAGSLRDTQYF. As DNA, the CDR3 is TGTGCCAGCAGCCTAGCGGGATCCCTTCGGGATACGCAGTATTTT.

CDR3 sequence reads: CASSSPVSGTTPVGEQFF. DNA of the CDR3: TGTGCCAGCAGCTCCCCGGTTAGCGGGACCACCCCTGTTGGTGAGCAGTTCTTC. The chain combines TRBV7-2 with TRBJ2-1; 8 bases agree with TRBD2. With 4 bases clipped from V and 9 bases from J, the junction kept 20 bases outside the gene matches. The CDR3 sequence is 18 residues long. CDR1 is SGHTA, CDR2 FQGNSA, per germline.

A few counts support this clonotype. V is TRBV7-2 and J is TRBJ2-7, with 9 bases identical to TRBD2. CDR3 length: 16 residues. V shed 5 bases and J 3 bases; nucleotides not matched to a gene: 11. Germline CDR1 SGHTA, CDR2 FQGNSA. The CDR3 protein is CASSPMAGGGSYEQYV. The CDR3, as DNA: TGTGCCAGCAGCCCAATGGCGGGAGGGGGAAGCTACGAGCAGTACGTC.

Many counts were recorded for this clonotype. CDR3 loop: CASSQVPGEQYF. The CDR3 DNA reads TGTGCCAGCAGCCAGGTACCGGGGGAGCAGTACTTC. The rearrangement uses TRBV4-2 and TRBJ2-7; tentative D call: TRBD2 (5 bases). Germline CDR1 is LGHNA and CDR2 is YNFKEQ. The V end lost 3 bases, the J end lost 7 bases, and 10 bases lay between the germline ends. The length of the CDR3 is 12 residues.

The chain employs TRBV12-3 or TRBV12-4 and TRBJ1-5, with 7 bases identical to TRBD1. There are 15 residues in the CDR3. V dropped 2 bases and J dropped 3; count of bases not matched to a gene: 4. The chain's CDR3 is CASSLTGQVNQPQHF. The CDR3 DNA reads TGTGCCAGCAGTTTAACCGGACAGGTCAATCAGCCCCAGCATTTT.

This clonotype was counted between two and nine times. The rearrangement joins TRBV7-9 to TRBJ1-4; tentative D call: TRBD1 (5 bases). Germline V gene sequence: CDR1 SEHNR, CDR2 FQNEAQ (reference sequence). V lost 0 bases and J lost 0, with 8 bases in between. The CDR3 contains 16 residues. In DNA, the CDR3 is TGTGCCAGCAGCTTAGCGGCAGGGCCAACTAATGAAAAACTGTTTTTT. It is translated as CASSLAAGPTNEKLFF.

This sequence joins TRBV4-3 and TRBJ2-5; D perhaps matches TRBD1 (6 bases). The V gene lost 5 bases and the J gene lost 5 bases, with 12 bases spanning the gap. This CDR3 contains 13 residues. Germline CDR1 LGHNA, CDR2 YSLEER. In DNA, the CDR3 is TGCGCCAGCAGCGGGCGACAGGATGAGACCCAGTACTTC. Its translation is CASSGRQDETQYF.

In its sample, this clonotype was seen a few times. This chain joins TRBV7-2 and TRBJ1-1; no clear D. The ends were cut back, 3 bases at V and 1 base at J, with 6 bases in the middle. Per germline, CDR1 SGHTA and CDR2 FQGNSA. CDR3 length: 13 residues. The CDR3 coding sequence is TGTGCCAGCAGCTTGACATCGAACACTGAAGCTTTCTTT. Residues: CASSLTSNTEAFF. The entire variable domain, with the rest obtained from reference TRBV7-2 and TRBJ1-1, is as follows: GAGVSQSPSNKVTEKGKDVELRCDPISGHTALYWYRQSLGQGLEFLIYFQGNSAPDKSGLPSDRFSAERTGGSVSTLTIQRTQQEDSAVYLCASSLTSNTEAFFGQGTRLTVV.

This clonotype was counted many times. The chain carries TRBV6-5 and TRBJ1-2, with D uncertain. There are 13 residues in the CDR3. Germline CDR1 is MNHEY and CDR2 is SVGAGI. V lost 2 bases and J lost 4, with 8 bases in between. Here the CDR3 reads CASSYRMGYGYTF. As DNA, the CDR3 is TGTGCCAGCAGTTACAGGATGGGCTATGGCTACACCTTC.

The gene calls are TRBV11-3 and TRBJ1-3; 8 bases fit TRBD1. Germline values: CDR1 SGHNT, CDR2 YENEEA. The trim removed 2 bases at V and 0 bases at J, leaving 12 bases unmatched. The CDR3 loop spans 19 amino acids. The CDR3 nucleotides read TGTGCCAGCAGCTTATCGGACAGGGCCTCGTGGAGCTCTGGAAACACCATATATTTT. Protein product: CASSLSDRASWSSGNTIYF.